The 27 T cell receptor beta chains reported below all come from one sample, sequenced in a study of radiotherapy plus CTLA-4 blockade in lung cancer. Profiling relied on immunoSEQ multiplex PCR, and the TCRdb table lists in-frame clones only, not all of them. Here the sample spans tens of thousands of clones, roughly 78% being singletons. Source: peripheral blood, taken from a patient treated with radiotherapy plus ipilimumab. Source of these receptors: a human donor with non-small cell lung cancer who had a complete response to radiotherapy plus ipilimumab.

This sequence joins TRBV12-5 and TRBJ1-6; TRBD1 matches at 8 bases. The CDR3 runs 14 residues. CDR1 LGHNT and CDR2 FRNRAP come from the germline V gene. Trimming took 4 bases from V and 10 from J; bases not matched to a gene: 6. CDR3 sequence reads: CASGSGQGGSPLHF. The CDR3 nucleotides are TGTGCTAGTGGTTCAGGACAGGGAGGATCACCCCTCCACTTT.

The rearrangement links TRBV30 to TRBJ1-4, with TRBD1 identical over 8 bases. With V trimmed by 0 bases and J by 7 bases, 4 bases remained unmatched. Looked up from germline, CDR1 is GTSNPN and CDR2 is SVGIG (reference sequence). CDR3 length equals 14 residues. The CDR3 here is CAWSVRQGIEKLFF. The CDR3 coding sequence is TGTGCCTGGAGTGTACGACAGGGGATTGAAAAACTGTTTTTT. Variable domain in full (rest from reference TRBV30 and TRBJ1-4): SQTIHQWPATLVQPVGSPLSLECTVEGTSNPNLYWYRQAAGRGLQLLFYSVGIGQISSEVPQNLSASRPQDRQFILSSKKLLLSDSGFYLCAWSVRQGIEKLFFGSGTQLSVL.

This chain joins TRBV9 and TRBJ2-7; D ambiguous. CDR1 is SGDLS, CDR2 YYNGEE, per germline. The CDR3 loop spans 15 amino acids. Trimming removed 2 bases from V and 2 bases from J, with 14 bases in between. The CDR3: CASSVSFPPTYEQYF. CDR3 DNA sequence: TGTGCCAGCAGCGTTAGCTTCCCGCCAACCTACGAGCAGTACTTC.

The V and J genes are TRBV14 and TRBJ2-5, with D unresolved. CDR1 SGHDN and CDR2 FVKESK come from the germline V gene. The CDR3 consists of 12 residues. V was clipped by 2 bases and J by 7 bases, with 8 bases between them. CDR3 DNA sequence: TGTGCCAGCAGCCAACCCGTGGGGACCCAGTACTTC. Its protein product is CASSQPVGTQYF.

Concerning this clone itself: This sample includes further DNA sequences coding for the same CDR3. V usage is TRBV27 and J usage is TRBJ1-6, with TRBD1 as a possible D gene (5 bases). The length of the CDR3 is 15 residues. The ends were cut back, 7 bases at V and 9 bases at J, with 19 bases in the middle. The germline gives CDR1 MNHEY, CDR2 SMNVEV (reference sequence). CDR3 protein: CASTLLGGMGSPLHF. DNA of the CDR3: TGTGCCAGCACCTTACTGGGGGGGATGGGTTCACCCCTCCACTTT.

The gene calls are TRBV30 and TRBJ1-5, with 10 bases fitting TRBD1. Germline V gene sequence: CDR1 GTSNPN, CDR2 SVGIG (reference sequence). The ends lost 0 bases at V and 7 bases at J; junction bases unmatched: 12. The CDR3 is made up of 17 amino acids. This CDR3 reads CAWSVKKGGQGNQPQHF. DNA for the CDR3: TGTGCCTGGAGTGTAAAAAAAGGGGGACAGGGGAACCAGCCCCAGCATTTT.

The chain carries TRBV27 and TRBJ2-1; TRBD2 aligns across 7 bases. V gave up 4 bases and J gave up 0 bases; unmatched junction bases: 12. This CDR3 comprises 18 residues. Germline V lookup: CDR1 MNHEY, CDR2 SMNVEV (reference sequence). CDR3 sequence (DNA): TGTGCCAGCAGTTACGGCGGGAGCGGGGTTGCCTCCTACAATGAGCAGTTCTTC. Its translation is CASSYGGSGVASYNEQFF.

The CDR3 loop reads CASSEGGLSRSYTF. The CDR3 coding sequence is TGTGCCAGCAGTGAAGGGGGGCTTAGCCGCAGCTACACCTTC. The V and J genes are TRBV6-1 and TRBJ1-2; possible D gene TRBD1, 6 bases. V was clipped by 1 base and J by 9 bases, with 15 bases between them. CDR1 is MNHNS and CDR2 is SASEGT in the germline V gene. The CDR3 totals 14 residues.

The rearrangement joins TRBV6-5 to TRBJ2-5; D may correspond to TRBD1 or TRBD2 (6 bases each). Looked up from germline, CDR1 is MNHEY and CDR2 is SVGAGI. V lost 5 bases, J lost 8 bases, and 18 bases lay in between. The CDR3 runs 14 residues. CDR3 region: CASSLGGGMETQYF. Written as DNA, the CDR3 is TGTGCCAGCAGTCTTGGAGGGGGGATGGAAACCCAGTACTTC.

The rearrangement links TRBV5-1 to TRBJ1-2; D is perhaps TRBD1 (5 bases). This CDR3 has 12 residues. Germline V lookup: CDR1 SGHRS, CDR2 YFSETQ. Trimming removed 4 bases from V and 4 bases from J, with 8 bases in between. The CDR3 DNA reads TGCGCCAGCAGCGTGGGGCGCTATGGCTACACCTTC. This codes for CASSVGRYGYTF.

The chain joins TRBV30 to TRBJ1-5, with D hard to call. Germline lookup yields CDR1 GTSNPN and CDR2 SVGIG (reference sequence). The CDR3 spans 12 residues. The V and J ends lost 2 bases and 5 bases respectively, with 7 bases between them. In nucleotides, the CDR3 is TGTGCCTGGAGTTATAATGATCAGCCCCAGCATTTT. Translating it yields CAWSYNDQPQHF.

The chain combines TRBV6-5 with TRBJ1-3; D possibly corresponds to TRBD1 (6 bases). Trimming pared 4 bases from V and 4 bases from J, leaving 17 bases between. CDR3 length: 16 residues. Germline V gene data show CDR1 as MNHEY and CDR2 as SVGAGI. The CDR3 DNA is TGTGCCAGCAGTTCCCCGGGATGGGGGGCCGGAAACACCATATATTTT. Translated: CASSSPGWGAGNTIYF.

V usage is TRBV19 and J usage is TRBJ1-2; a possible D gene is TRBD1 (5 bases). V was pared by 9 bases and J by 2 bases, with 19 bases between. The germline CDR1 and CDR2 sequences are LNHDA and SQIVND (reference sequence). There are 15 residues in the CDR3. CDR3 sequence reads: CASGRAGGVNYGYTF. CDR3 DNA: TGTGCCAGCGGGAGGGCGGGGGGTGTCAACTATGGCTACACCTTC.

The chain uses TRBV5-1 and TRBJ2-1, with a tentative D call TRBD2 (6 bases). The CDR3 has 14 amino acids. V gave up 2 bases and J gave up 8 bases, with 14 bases separating them. CDR1 is SGHRS and CDR2 is YFSETQ in the germline V gene. In DNA form, the CDR3 reads TGCGCCAGCAGCTTTGCCAAGGGAGGCGATGAGCAGTTCTTC. This gives the protein CASSFAKGGDEQFF.

The V call is TRBV2, the J call TRBJ2-3, with D perhaps assigned TRBD1 or TRBD2 (5 bases each). CDR3 length: 16 residues. Trimming left V 7 bases short and J 0 bases short, with 17 bases between. Germline V CDR1 and CDR2: SNHLY, FYNNEI. CDR3 amino acids: CASTAGTETSTDTQYF. In DNA, the CDR3 is TGTGCCAGCACTGCCGGGACGGAGACTAGCACAGATACGCAGTATTTT.

The chain couples TRBV5-1 to TRBJ1-1, with D possibly matching TRBD1 (5 bases). The V end lost 3 bases, the J end lost 5 bases, and 20 bases lay between the germline ends. Per the germline V gene, CDR1 is SGHRS and CDR2 is YFSETQ. The CDR3 is 16 amino acids. The CDR3 loop is CASSSFMTGYRTEAFF. In DNA, the CDR3 is TGCGCCAGCAGCTCCTTTATGACCGGATACAGGACTGAAGCTTTCTTT. Based on the CDR3 plus reference TRBV5-1 and TRBJ1-1, the full variable domain is KAGVTQTPRYLIKTRGQQVTLSCSPISGHRSVSWYQQTPGQGLQFLFEYFSETQRNKGNFPGRFSGRQFSNSRSEMNVSTLELGDSALYLCASSSFMTGYRTEAFFGQGTRLTVV.

Remarks on this clone: Other DNA variants within this sample encode the same CDR3. This chain links TRBV19 with TRBJ1-2, with 8 nucleotides matching TRBD1. Per germline, CDR1 LNHDA and CDR2 SQIVND (reference sequence). The CDR3 covers 14 residues. The V segment lost 4 bases and the J segment 8 bases; nucleotides outside the gene matches: 9. CDR3 sequence (DNA): TGTGCCAGTAGTACCCCGTGGGACAGGCGAGGCTACACCTTC. Translation gives CASSTPWDRRGYTF.

The chain is built from TRBV30 and TRBJ1-2, with D possibly matching TRBD1 (6 bases). The CDR3 spans 16 residues. Between the trimmed V and J ends, which lost 4 bases and 4 bases, there was a span of 22 bases. Germline V gives CDR1 GTSNPN, CDR2 SVGIG (reference sequence). The CDR3 spells CAWIPRGAGPAYGYTF. In DNA form, the CDR3 reads TGTGCCTGGATCCCAAGGGGGGCAGGCCCTGCCTATGGCTACACCTTC.

Only a few counts were recorded for this clone. The chain employs TRBV6-6 and TRBJ2-3; 10 bases agree with TRBD2. V gave up 4 bases and J gave up 0 bases; unmatched junction bases: 1. The V gene's germline CDR1 is MNHNY and CDR2 SVGAGI (reference sequence). The CDR3 consists of 15 residues. CDR3 sequence: CASSLTSGSTDTQYF. As DNA, the CDR3 is TGTGCCAGCAGTTTGACTAGCGGGAGCACAGATACGCAGTATTTT.

This chain joins TRBV11-2 and TRBJ1-1, with 9 bases lining up with TRBD1. The CDR3 runs to 16 residues. Germline-derived CDR1 and CDR2 are SGHAT and FQNNGV. Unmatched junction bases numbered 9, after V lost 5 bases and J lost 2 bases. The DNA of the CDR3 is TGTGCCAGCAGCCCAGCCTCGGGACAGGGAAACACTGAAGCTTTCTTT. Its protein is CASSPASGQGNTEAFF. The full variable domain, with the rest looked up from reference TRBV11-2 and TRBJ1-1, is EAGVAQSPRYKIIEKRQSVAFWCNPISGHATLYWYQQILGQGPKLLIQFQNNGVVDDSQLPKDRFSAERLKGVDSTLKIQPAKLEDSAVYLCASSPASGQGNTEAFFGQGTRLTVV.

The chain carries TRBV18 and TRBJ1-2; possibly TRBD1 for D (5 bases). The CDR3 length is 13 residues. V lost 2 bases, J lost 6 bases, and 10 bases lay in between. Germline CDR1 is KGHSH and CDR2 is LQKENI. The CDR3 here is CASSPVLGDGYTF. Here the CDR3 DNA reads TGTGCCAGCTCACCAGTATTGGGGGATGGCTACACCTTC.

The V and J genes are TRBV29-1 and TRBJ1-2; no firm D call. V lost 3 bases and J lost 4, with 15 bases in between. CDR3 length equals 14 residues. Germline CDR1 SQVTM, CDR2 ANQGSEA. CDR3 sequence (DNA): TGCAGCGTTGAGAAGGGCATCGGGTCCTATGGCTACACCTTC. The encoded protein is CSVEKGIGSYGYTF. The full variable domain, its missing parts supplied by reference TRBV29-1 and TRBJ1-2, is SAVISQKPSRDICQRGTSLTIQCQVDSQVTMMFWYRQQPGQSLTLIATANQGSEATYESGFVIDKFPISRPNLTFSTLTVSNMSPEDSSIYLCSVEKGIGSYGYTFGSGTRLTVV.

The V and J genes are TRBV5-1 and TRBJ2-7; TRBD1 matches 8 bases. The CDR3 loop spans 14 amino acids. Germline V gene lookup returns CDR1 SGHRS and CDR2 YFSETQ. V lost 0 bases, J lost 6 bases, and 5 bases stayed unmatched. CDR3: CASSLGGQGLEQYF. Here the CDR3 DNA reads TGCGCCAGCAGCTTGGGTGGACAGGGTCTCGAGCAGTACTTC.

V and J are TRBV6-5 and TRBJ1-2; 7 nucleotides align to TRBD1. V gave up 0 bases and J gave up 4 bases; unmatched junction bases: 2. Germline V gives CDR1 MNHEY, CDR2 SVGAGI. The CDR3 spans 14 residues. The CDR3 protein is CASSYSRGLYGYTF. The CDR3 bases are TGTGCCAGCAGTTACTCGAGGGGGCTCTATGGCTACACCTTC.

The rearrangement links TRBV5-1 to TRBJ2-3; D possibly corresponds to TRBD1 (6 bases). V was pared by 2 bases and J by 1 base, with 14 bases between. Germline V CDR1 and CDR2: SGHRS, YFSETQ. CDR3 size: 16 residues. CDR3 bases: TGCGCCAGCAGCTTTACACCAGGGGTTGGCACAGATACGCAGTATTTT. Translating gives CASSFTPGVGTDTQYF.

V is TRBV7-2 and J is TRBJ2-2, with 16 bases matching TRBD2. This CDR3 comprises 18 residues. J lost 4 bases, V lost 5 bases, and 7 bases had no gene match. Germline lookup yields CDR1 SGHTA and CDR2 FQGNSA. The CDR3 DNA reads TGTGCCAGCAGCGGGACTAGCGGGAGGGCCAAGAGCACCGGGGAGCTGTTTTTT. This codes for CASSGTSGRAKSTGELFF.

This clone was seen a single time. The chain links TRBV18 to TRBJ1-4; D gene ambiguous. The CDR3 runs to 13 residues. Per the germline V gene, CDR1 is KGHSH and CDR2 is LQKENI. V lost 0 bases and J lost 8, with 7 bases in between. The DNA of the CDR3 is TGTGCCAGCTCACCACCAAGCACAGAAAAACTGTTTTTT. Translating it yields CASSPPSTEKLFF.